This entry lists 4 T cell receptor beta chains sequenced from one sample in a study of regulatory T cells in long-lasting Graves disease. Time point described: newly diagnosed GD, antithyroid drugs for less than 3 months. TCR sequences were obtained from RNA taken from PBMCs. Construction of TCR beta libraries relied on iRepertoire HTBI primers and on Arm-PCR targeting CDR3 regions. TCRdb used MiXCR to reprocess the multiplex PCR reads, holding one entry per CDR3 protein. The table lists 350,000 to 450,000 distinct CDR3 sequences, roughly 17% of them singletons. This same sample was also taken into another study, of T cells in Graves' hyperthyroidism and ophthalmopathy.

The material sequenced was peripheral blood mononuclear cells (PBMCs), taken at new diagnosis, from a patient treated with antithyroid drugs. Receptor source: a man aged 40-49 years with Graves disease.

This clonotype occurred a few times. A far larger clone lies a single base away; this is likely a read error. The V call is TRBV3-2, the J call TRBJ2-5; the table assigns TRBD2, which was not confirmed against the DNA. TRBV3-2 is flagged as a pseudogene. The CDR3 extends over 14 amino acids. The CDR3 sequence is CTSRRTSSGETQYF. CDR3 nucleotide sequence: TGTACCAGCAGGCGTACTAGCTCGGGCGAGACCCAGTACTTC.

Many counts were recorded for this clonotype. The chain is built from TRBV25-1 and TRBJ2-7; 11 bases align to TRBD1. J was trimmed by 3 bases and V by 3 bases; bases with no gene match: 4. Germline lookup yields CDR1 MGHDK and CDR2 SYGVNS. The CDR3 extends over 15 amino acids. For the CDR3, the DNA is TGTGCCAGCAGTGACCGGGACAGGGGGATCTACGAGCAGTACTTC. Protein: CASSDRDRGIYEQYF.

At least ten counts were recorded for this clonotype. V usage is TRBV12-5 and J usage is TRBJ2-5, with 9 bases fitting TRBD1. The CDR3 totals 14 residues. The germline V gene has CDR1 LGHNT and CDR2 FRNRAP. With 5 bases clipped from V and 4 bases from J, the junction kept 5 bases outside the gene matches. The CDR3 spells CASGPPTGGETQYF. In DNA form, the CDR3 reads TGTGCTAGTGGTCCTCCGACAGGGGGAGAGACCCAGTACTTC.

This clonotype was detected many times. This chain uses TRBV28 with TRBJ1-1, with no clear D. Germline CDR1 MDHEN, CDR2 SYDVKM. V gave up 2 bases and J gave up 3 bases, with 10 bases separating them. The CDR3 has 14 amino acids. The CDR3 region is CASSLATTYTEAFF. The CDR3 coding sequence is TGTGCCAGCAGTTTAGCGACGACCTACACTGAAGCTTTCTTT.